The rows below give T cell receptor beta chains drawn from one sample of a study of blood T cell repertoires in COVID-19. Assay used: immunoSEQ multiplex PCR; TCRdb lists only in-frame clones, some missing. The table shows about 180,000 clones, with approximately 86% occurring only once. The sequencing input was peripheral blood. These receptors were taken from a man between 45 and 60 years old with active or convalescent COVID-19. Each CDR3 is given with its conserved first and last residue. A D gene is named only where the DNA matches it firmly. A row's size may be missing; if present it is once, few, many or a size class.

CDR3aa: CASSFRQGTYNEQFF; CDR3nt: TGTGCCAGCAGTTTCCGACAGGGTACCTACAATGAGCAGTTCTTC; abundance: NA; d_gene: TRBD1; j_gene: TRBJ2-1; v_gene: TRBV6-5
CDR3aa: CASSPHSVYGYTF; CDR3nt: TGTGCCAGCAGTCCCCACTCGGTTTATGGCTACACCTTC; abundance: NA; d_gene: NA; j_gene: TRBJ1-2; v_gene: TRBV25-1
CDR3aa: CASSGQLNTEAFF; CDR3nt: TGTGCCAGCAGCGGACAGTTGAACACTGAAGCTTTCTTT; abundance: NA; d_gene: NA; j_gene: TRBJ1-1; v_gene: TRBV7-2
CDR3aa: CASSDEAGYEQYF; CDR3nt: TGTGCCAGCAGTGACGAGGCAGGGTACGAGCAGTACTTC; abundance: NA; d_gene: NA; j_gene: TRBJ2-7; v_gene: TRBV6-4
CDR3aa: CASSQDRAGNTIYF; CDR3nt: TGTGCCAGCTCACAAGACAGGGCTGGAAACACCATATATTTT; abundance: NA; d_gene: TRBD1; j_gene: TRBJ1-3; v_gene: TRBV18
CDR3aa: CASSPGGVNEQFF; CDR3nt: TGTGCCAGCAGTCCGGGGGGGGTCAATGAGCAGTTCTTC; abundance: NA; d_gene: TRBD2; j_gene: TRBJ2-1; v_gene: TRBV6-4
CDR3aa: CASLPRGGHNEQFF; CDR3nt: TGTGCCAGCCTACCAAGAGGCGGCCACAATGAGCAGTTCTTC; abundance: NA; d_gene: NA; j_gene: TRBJ2-1; v_gene: TRBV6-5
CDR3aa: CASSPDPGQYEQYF; CDR3nt: TGTGCCAGCAGCCCGGATCCGGGACAGTACGAGCAGTACTTC; abundance: NA; d_gene: TRBD1; j_gene: TRBJ2-7; v_gene: TRBV11-3
CDR3aa: CASSPGDRVTEAFF; CDR3nt: TGTGCCAGCTCACCAGGAGACAGGGTAACTGAAGCTTTCTTT; abundance: NA; d_gene: TRBD1; j_gene: TRBJ1-1; v_gene: TRBV18
CDR3aa: CSVAEREATGELFF; CDR3nt: TGCAGCGTTGCTGAGCGGGAGGCCACCGGGGAGCTGTTTTTT; abundance: NA; d_gene: TRBD2; j_gene: TRBJ2-2; v_gene: TRBV29-1
CDR3aa: CASSVIGGGAGGELFF; CDR3nt: TGTGCCAGCAGCGTAATCGGCGGGGGGGCTGGCGGGGAGCTGTTTTTT; abundance: NA; d_gene: TRBD2; j_gene: TRBJ2-2; v_gene: TRBV9
CDR3aa: CASSPQSYEQYF; CDR3nt: TGTGCCAGCAGTCCCCAATCCTACGAGCAGTACTTC; abundance: NA; d_gene: NA; j_gene: TRBJ2-7; v_gene: TRBV12-3/TRBV12-4
CDR3aa: CAISESGHSNQPQHF; CDR3nt: TGTGCCATCAGTGAGTCCGGACATAGCAATCAGCCCCAGCATTTT; abundance: NA; d_gene: NA; j_gene: TRBJ1-5; v_gene: TRBV10-3
CDR3aa: CASSQGREGYNEQFF; CDR3nt: TGTGCCAGCAGCCAGGGCCGGGAGGGCTACAATGAGCAGTTCTTC; abundance: NA; d_gene: TRBD2; j_gene: TRBJ2-1; v_gene: TRBV3-1/TRBV3-2
CDR3aa: CASSLESSGANVLTF; CDR3nt: TGCGCCAGCAGCTTGGAGAGCTCTGGGGCCAACGTCCTGACTTTC; abundance: NA; d_gene: NA; j_gene: TRBJ2-6; v_gene: TRBV5-1
CDR3aa: CASSLRGRDSYEQYF; CDR3nt: TGTGCCAGCAGCTTAAGGGGTAGGGATTCCTACGAGCAGTACTTC; abundance: once; d_gene: NA; j_gene: TRBJ2-7; v_gene: TRBV11-2
CDR3aa: CASSGPGTGAVGQPQHF; CDR3nt: TGTGCCAGCAGCGGACCCGGGACAGGGGCGGTAGGCCAGCCCCAGCATTTT; abundance: NA; d_gene: TRBD1; j_gene: TRBJ1-5; v_gene: TRBV7-9
CDR3aa: CASSLGTGDTEAFF; CDR3nt: TGTGCCAGCAGCCTCGGGACAGGGGACACTGAAGCTTTCTTT; abundance: NA; d_gene: TRBD1; j_gene: TRBJ1-1; v_gene: TRBV11-3
CDR3aa: CASARGGTGSIVNTEAFF; CDR3nt: TGTGCCAGCGCCCGTGGCGGGACAGGGAGTATCGTGAACACTGAAGCTTTCTTT; abundance: NA; d_gene: TRBD1; j_gene: TRBJ1-1; v_gene: TRBV2
CDR3aa: CASSGGLGINEQFF; CDR3nt: TGTGCCAGCAGCGGGGGCCTCGGTATCAATGAGCAGTTCTTC; abundance: NA; d_gene: NA; j_gene: TRBJ2-1; v_gene: TRBV9
CDR3aa: CASAGYGNQPQHF; CDR3nt: TGTGCCAGCGCGGGGTATGGCAATCAGCCCCAGCATTTT; abundance: NA; d_gene: NA; j_gene: TRBJ1-5; v_gene: TRBV3-1/TRBV3-2
CDR3aa: CASSLSAYRLAGDRQFF; CDR3nt: TGTGCCAGCAGTTTATCGGCCTATCGACTAGCGGGAGACAGGCAGTTCTTC; abundance: NA; d_gene: TRBD2; j_gene: TRBJ2-1; v_gene: TRBV27
CDR3aa: CASSRDREAFF; CDR3nt: TGTGCCAGCAGCAGAGACAGGGAAGCTTTCTTT; abundance: NA; d_gene: NA; j_gene: TRBJ1-1; v_gene: TRBV7-9
CDR3aa: CASSTRTSPTYEQYF; CDR3nt: TGTGCCAGCAGTACGCGGACTAGCCCCACCTACGAGCAGTACTTC; abundance: NA; d_gene: TRBD2; j_gene: TRBJ2-7; v_gene: TRBV6-6
CDR3aa: CASSSLRTEADEQFF; CDR3nt: TGTGCCAGCAGCTCCCTACGGACAGAGGCGGATGAGCAGTTCTTC; abundance: NA; d_gene: NA; j_gene: TRBJ2-1; v_gene: TRBV7-9
CDR3aa: CASSPRTGNNYGYTF; CDR3nt: TGCGCCAGCAGCCCGAGGACAGGGAATAACTATGGCTACACCTTC; abundance: NA; d_gene: TRBD1; j_gene: TRBJ1-2; v_gene: TRBV5-1
CDR3aa: CASSLSRTSGKSYNEQFF; CDR3nt: TGTGCCAGCAGCTTATCCAGGACTAGCGGAAAATCCTACAATGAGCAGTTCTTC; abundance: NA; d_gene: TRBD2; j_gene: TRBJ2-1; v_gene: TRBV11-3
CDR3aa: CASSPRGNRGAGNTIYF; CDR3nt: TGTGCCAGCAGCCCAAGGGGCAACAGGGGTGCTGGAAACACCATATATTTT; abundance: NA; d_gene: TRBD1; j_gene: TRBJ1-3; v_gene: TRBV7-2
CDR3aa: CATSDSPGRPSGNTIYF; CDR3nt: TGTGCCACCAGTGATTCTCCAGGAAGACCTTCTGGAAACACCATATATTTT; abundance: once; d_gene: NA; j_gene: TRBJ1-3; v_gene: TRBV24-1
CDR3aa: CASSLGGGLAVYEQYF; CDR3nt: TGCGCCAGCAGCTTGGGGGGAGGACTAGCTGTCTACGAGCAGTACTTC; abundance: NA; d_gene: TRBD2; j_gene: TRBJ2-7; v_gene: TRBV5-1
CDR3aa: CASSLDSGGFYNEQFF; CDR3nt: TGTGCCAGCAGCTTGGATAGCGGGGGATTCTACAATGAGCAGTTCTTC; abundance: once; d_gene: TRBD2; j_gene: TRBJ2-1; v_gene: TRBV5-4
CDR3aa: CATSDHRRQGAIEEQYF; CDR3nt: TGTGCCACCAGTGATCACAGACGACAGGGGGCTATAGAGGAGCAGTACTTC; abundance: NA; d_gene: TRBD1; j_gene: TRBJ2-7; v_gene: TRBV24-1
CDR3aa: CASRHSETQYF; CDR3nt: TGTGCCAGCAGGCACTCGGAGACCCAGTACTTC; abundance: NA; d_gene: NA; j_gene: TRBJ2-5; v_gene: TRBV6-5
CDR3aa: CASGTDRERNQPQHF; CDR3nt: TGTGCCAGCGGGACGGACAGGGAGAGGAATCAGCCCCAGCATTTT; abundance: once; d_gene: NA; j_gene: TRBJ1-5; v_gene: TRBV21-1
CDR3aa: CASSIAGGRTDTQYF; CDR3nt: TGTGCCAGCAGCATAGCGGGAGGACGCACAGATACGCAGTATTTT; abundance: NA; d_gene: TRBD2; j_gene: TRBJ2-3; v_gene: TRBV5-4